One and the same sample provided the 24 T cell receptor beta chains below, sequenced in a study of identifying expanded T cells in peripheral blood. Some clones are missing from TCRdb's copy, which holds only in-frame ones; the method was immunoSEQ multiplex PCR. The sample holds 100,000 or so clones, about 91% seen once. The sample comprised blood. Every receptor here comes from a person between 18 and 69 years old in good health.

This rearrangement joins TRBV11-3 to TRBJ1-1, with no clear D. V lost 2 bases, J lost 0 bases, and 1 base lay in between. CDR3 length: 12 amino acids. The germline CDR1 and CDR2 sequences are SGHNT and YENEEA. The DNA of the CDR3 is TGTGCCAGCAGCTTAATGAACACTGAAGCTTTCTTT. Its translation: CASSLMNTEAFF.

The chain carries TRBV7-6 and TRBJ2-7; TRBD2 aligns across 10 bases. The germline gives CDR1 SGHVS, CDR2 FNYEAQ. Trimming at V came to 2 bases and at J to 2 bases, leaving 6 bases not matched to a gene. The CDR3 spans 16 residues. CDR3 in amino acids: CASSLLSGRTPYEQYF. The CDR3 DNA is TGTGCCAGCAGCTTACTTAGCGGGAGGACACCCTACGAGCAGTACTTC. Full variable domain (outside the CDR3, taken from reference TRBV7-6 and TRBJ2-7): GAGVSQSPRYKVTKRGQDVALRCDPISGHVSLYWYRQALGQGPEFLTYFNYEAQQDKSGLPNDRFSAERPEGSISTLTIQRTEQRDSAMYRCASSLLSGRTPYEQYFGPGTRLTVT.

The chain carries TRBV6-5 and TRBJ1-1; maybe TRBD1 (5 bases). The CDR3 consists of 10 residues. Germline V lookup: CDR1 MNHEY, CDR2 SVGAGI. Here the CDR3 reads CASGGTEAFF. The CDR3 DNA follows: TGTGCTAGCGGGGGTACTGAAGCTTTCTTT.

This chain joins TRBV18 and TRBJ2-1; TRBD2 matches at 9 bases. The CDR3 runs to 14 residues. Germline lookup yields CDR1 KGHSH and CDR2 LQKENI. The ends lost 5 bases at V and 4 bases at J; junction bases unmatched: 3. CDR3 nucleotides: TGTGCCAGCTCATTGACTAGCGGATACAATGAGCAGTTCTTC. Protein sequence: CASSLTSGYNEQFF.

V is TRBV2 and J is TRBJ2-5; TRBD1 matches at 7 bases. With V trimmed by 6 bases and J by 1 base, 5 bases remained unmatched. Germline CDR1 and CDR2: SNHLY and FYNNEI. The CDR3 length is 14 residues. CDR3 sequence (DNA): TGTGCCAGCAGACCCGGGACAGCCCAAGAGACCCAGTACTTC. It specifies CASRPGTAQETQYF.

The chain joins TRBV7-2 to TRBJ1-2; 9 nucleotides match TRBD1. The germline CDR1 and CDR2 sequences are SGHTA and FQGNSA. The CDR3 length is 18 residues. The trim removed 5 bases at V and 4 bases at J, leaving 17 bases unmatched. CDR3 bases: TGTGCCAGCAGCACCGGCCCTGCGGGACAGGGCTTCTCCTATGGCTACACCTTC. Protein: CASSTGPAGQGFSYGYTF.

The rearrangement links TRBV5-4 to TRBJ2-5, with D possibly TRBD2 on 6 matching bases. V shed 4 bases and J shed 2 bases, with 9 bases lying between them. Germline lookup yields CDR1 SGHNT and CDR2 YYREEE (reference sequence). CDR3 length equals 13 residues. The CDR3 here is CASSPGLQETQYF. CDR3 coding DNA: TGTGCCAGCAGCCCGGGACTTCAAGAGACCCAGTACTTC.

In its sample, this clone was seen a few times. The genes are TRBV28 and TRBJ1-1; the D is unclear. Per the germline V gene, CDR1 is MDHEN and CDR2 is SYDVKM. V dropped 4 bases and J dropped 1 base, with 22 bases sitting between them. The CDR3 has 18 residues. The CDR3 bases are TGTGCCAGCAGTTCCCCCAGGTGGGAATCGGGATCGAACACTGAAGCTTTCTTT. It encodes CASSSPRWESGSNTEAFF.

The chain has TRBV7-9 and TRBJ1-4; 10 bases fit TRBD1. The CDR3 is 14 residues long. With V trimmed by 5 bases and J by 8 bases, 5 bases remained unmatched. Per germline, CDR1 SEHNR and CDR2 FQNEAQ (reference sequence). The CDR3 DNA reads TGTGCCAGCAGCGCCGGGACAGGGGACGAAAAACTGTTTTTT. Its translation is CASSAGTGDEKLFF.

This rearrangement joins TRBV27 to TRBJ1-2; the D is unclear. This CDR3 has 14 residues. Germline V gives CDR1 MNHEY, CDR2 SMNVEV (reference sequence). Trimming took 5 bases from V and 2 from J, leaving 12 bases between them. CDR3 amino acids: CASSASTLNYGYTF. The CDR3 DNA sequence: TGTGCCAGCAGTGCCTCGACACTGAACTATGGCTACACCTTC.

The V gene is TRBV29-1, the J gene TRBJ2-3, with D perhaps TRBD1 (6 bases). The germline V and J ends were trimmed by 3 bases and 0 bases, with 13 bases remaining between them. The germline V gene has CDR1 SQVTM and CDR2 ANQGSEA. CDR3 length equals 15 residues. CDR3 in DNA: TGCAGCGTTGACCCCACCAGGGGAAGCACAGATACGCAGTATTTT. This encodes CSVDPTRGSTDTQYF.

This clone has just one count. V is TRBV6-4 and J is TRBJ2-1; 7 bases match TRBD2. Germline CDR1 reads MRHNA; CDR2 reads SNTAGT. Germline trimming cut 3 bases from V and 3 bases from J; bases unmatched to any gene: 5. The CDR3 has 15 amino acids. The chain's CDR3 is CASSERGDHYNEQFF. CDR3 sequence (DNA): TGTGCCAGCAGTGAACGGGGGGATCACTACAATGAGCAGTTCTTC.

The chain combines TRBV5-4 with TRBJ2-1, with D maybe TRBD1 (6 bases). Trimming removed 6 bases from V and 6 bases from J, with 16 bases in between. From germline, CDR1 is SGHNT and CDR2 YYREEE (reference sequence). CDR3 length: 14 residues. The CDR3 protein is CASTIPARGNEQFF. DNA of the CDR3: TGTGCCAGCACCATCCCGGCCAGGGGCAATGAGCAGTTCTTC.

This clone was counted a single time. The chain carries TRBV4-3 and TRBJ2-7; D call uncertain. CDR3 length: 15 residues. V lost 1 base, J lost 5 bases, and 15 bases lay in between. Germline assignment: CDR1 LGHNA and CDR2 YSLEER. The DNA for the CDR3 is TGCGCCAGCAGCCAAGTGGACGGAGAGTTCCACGAGCAGTACTTC. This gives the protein CASSQVDGEFHEQYF.

DNA of the CDR3: TGTGCCAGCAGCGGTTGGGGACTAGCGGGGGACCAAGAGACCCAGTACTTC. Its translation is CASSGWGLAGDQETQYF. The gene calls are TRBV4-2 and TRBJ2-5, with TRBD2 matching over 14 bases. CDR3 length: 17 amino acids. The germline gives CDR1 LGHNA, CDR2 YNFKEQ. J lost 0 bases, V lost 5 bases, and 5 bases had no gene match.

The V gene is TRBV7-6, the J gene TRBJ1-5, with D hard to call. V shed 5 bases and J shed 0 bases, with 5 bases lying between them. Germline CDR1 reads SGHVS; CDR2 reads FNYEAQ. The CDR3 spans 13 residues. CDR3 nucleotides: TGTGCCAGCAGCATCAATAGCAATCAGCCCCAGCATTTT. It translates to CASSINSNQPQHF.

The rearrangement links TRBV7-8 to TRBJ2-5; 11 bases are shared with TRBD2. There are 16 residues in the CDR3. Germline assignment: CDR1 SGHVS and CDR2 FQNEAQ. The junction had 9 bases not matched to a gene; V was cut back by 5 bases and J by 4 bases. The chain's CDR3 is CASSRAGTSGPETQYF. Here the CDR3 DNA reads TGTGCCAGCAGCCGTGCCGGGACTAGCGGCCCAGAGACCCAGTACTTC.

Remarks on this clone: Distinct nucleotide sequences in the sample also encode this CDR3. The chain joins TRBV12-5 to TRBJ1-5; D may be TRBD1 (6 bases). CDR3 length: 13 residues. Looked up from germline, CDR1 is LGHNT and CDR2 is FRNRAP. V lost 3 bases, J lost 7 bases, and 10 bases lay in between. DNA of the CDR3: TGTGCTAGTGGTTTAGAGGGGGGCCAGCCCCAGCATTTT. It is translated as CASGLEGGQPQHF.

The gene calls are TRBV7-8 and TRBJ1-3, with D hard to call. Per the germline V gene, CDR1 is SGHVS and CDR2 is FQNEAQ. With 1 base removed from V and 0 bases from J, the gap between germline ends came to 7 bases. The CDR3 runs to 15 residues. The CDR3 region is CASSLESFSGNTIYF. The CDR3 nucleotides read TGTGCCAGCAGCTTAGAATCGTTCTCTGGAAACACCATATATTTT.

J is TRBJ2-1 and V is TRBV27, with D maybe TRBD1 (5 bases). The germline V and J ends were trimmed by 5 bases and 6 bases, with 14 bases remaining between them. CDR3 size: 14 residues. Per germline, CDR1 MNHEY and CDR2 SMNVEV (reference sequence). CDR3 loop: CASSPLDRSNEQFF. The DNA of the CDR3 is TGTGCCAGCAGTCCTCTAGACAGAAGCAATGAGCAGTTCTTC.

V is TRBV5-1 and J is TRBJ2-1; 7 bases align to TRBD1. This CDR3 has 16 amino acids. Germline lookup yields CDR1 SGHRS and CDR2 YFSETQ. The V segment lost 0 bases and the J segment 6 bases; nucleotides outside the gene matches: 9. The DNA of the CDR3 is TGCGCCAGCAGCTTGGGTGACAGGGAAGATCTCAATGAGCAGTTCTTC. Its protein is CASSLGDREDLNEQFF.

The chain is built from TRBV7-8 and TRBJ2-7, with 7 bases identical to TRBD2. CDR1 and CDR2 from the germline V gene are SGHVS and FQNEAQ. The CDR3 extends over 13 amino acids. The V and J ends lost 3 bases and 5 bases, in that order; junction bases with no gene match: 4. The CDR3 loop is CASSFAGAHEQYF. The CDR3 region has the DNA TGTGCCAGCAGCTTCGCGGGAGCGCACGAGCAGTACTTC.

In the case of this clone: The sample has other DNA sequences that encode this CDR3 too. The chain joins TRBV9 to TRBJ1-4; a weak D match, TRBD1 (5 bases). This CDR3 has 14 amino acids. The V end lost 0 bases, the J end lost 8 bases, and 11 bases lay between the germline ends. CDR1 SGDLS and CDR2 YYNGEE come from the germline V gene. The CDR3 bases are TGTGCCAGCAGCGTAGGGCAGGGACGGGAAAAACTGTTTTTT. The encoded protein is CASSVGQGREKLFF.

CDR3 in DNA: TGTGCCAGCAGCTTCCCAGCGGGAGGCAACAATGAGCAGTTCTTC. Protein: CASSFPAGGNNEQFF. The chain combines TRBV11-1 with TRBJ2-1, with 9 nucleotides matching TRBD2. J gave up 5 bases and V 3 bases, and 5 bases lay outside the gene matches. This CDR3 is 15 amino acids long. Germline assignment: CDR1 SGHAT and CDR2 FQDESV (reference sequence).